This TCR beta chain was recorded in a study of CD8 T cells in Susac syndrome. V shed 8 bases and J 3 bases; nucleotides not matched to a gene: 4. Germline loops: CDR1 MNHEY, CDR2 SVGEGT. This CDR3 region has 12 residues. Reverse transcription of roughly 0.45 to 1 ug RNA was carried out with random hexamers. A single record per CDR3 protein comes from TCRdb applying MiXCR to the immunoSEQ multiplex PCR reads. The sample yields more than 100,000 distinct CDR3 sequences, roughly 94% seen once. The sample was CD8+ T cells from PBMCs. V is TRBV6-2 or TRBV6-3 and J is TRBJ2-7, with TRBD1 matching over 7 bases. The clonotype was recovered from a human donor with Susac syndrome. DNA for the CDR3: TGTGCCAGCGGGACAGAAATCTACGAGCAGTACTTC. This codes for CASGTEIYEQYF.